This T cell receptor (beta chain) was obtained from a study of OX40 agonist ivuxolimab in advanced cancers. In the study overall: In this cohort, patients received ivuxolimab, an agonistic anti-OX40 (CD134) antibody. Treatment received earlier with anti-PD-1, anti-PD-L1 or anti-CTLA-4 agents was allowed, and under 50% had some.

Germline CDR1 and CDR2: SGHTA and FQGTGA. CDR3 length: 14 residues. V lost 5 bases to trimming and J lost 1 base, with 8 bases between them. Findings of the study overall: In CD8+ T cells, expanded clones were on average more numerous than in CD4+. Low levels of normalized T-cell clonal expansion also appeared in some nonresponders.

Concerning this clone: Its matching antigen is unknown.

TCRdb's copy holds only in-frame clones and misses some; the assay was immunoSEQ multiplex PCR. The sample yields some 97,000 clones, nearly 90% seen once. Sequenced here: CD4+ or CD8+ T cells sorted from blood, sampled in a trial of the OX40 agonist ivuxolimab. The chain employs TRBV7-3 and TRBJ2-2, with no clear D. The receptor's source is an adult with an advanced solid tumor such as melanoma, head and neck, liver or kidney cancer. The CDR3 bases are TGTGCCAGCAGCATTGACGGGAACACCGGGGAGCTGTTTTTT. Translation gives CASSIDGNTGELFF.